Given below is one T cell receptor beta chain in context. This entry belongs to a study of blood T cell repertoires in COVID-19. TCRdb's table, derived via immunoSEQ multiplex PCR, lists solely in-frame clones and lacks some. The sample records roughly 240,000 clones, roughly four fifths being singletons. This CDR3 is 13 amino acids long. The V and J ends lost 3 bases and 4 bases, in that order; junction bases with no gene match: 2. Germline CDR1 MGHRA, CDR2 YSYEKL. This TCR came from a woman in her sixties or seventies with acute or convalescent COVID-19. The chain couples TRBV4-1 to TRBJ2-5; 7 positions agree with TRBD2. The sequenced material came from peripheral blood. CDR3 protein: CASSQAGVETQYF. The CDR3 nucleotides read TGCGCCAGCAGCCAGGCGGGGGTAGAGACCCAGTACTTC.